The clone carrying this TCR beta chain was observed many times. Its antigen is unidentified. Naive CD8 T cells were sorted as CD8+CD4-CCR7+CD45RA+. The data were obtained in a study of molecular identifiers for immune sequencing clone quantification. Turning to the study itself: With replicates, the RNA of about 20,000 or 100,000 naive CD8 cells was split five ways and four were sequenced.

The ends lost 0 bases at V and 5 bases at J; junction bases unmatched: 3. The CDR3 runs 14 residues. Germline loops: CDR1 SGDLS, CDR2 YYNGEE. General study findings and limits: Clones exceeding 20 RNA copies carried over 97% of effector molecules but under 1% of naive-cell molecules.

TCRdb reanalysed the PCR reads using MiXCR and keeps one entry per CDR3 protein. The table has about 640,000 distinct CDR3 sequences, about 20% seen once. The chain links TRBV9 to TRBJ2-5; 8 nucleotides match TRBD2. This receptor was taken from a human donor in good health. Some libraries in this study had Jurkat cell RNA spiked in. The sequenced material came from naive CD8+ T cells from blood, with Jurkat cell RNA spiked in. As to subset: FACS-sorted CD8+CD4-CCR7+CD45RA+ naive T cells. CDR3 in DNA: TGTGCCAGCAGCGTAGGACTAGCGATGGAGACCCAGTACTTC. This sequence encodes CASSVGLAMETQYF.